One sample yielded the 17 T cell receptor beta chains listed below, sequenced in a study of blood T cell repertoires in COVID-19. Some clones are missing from TCRdb's copy, which holds only in-frame ones; the method was immunoSEQ multiplex PCR. The sample has about 150,000 clones; 84% are singletons. Material: peripheral blood. The receptor source for this set is a human donor in a cohort sampled during active COVID-19.

The rearrangement joins TRBV7-9 to TRBJ1-5; D is undetermined. Germline assignment: CDR1 SEHNR and CDR2 FQNEAQ (reference sequence). The CDR3 has 14 residues. V lost 1 base to trimming and J lost 5 bases, with 9 bases between them. CDR3 residues: CASSLVSSDQPQHF. CDR3 DNA: TGTGCCAGCAGCTTAGTTAGCTCCGATCAGCCCCAGCATTTT.

The genes are TRBV5-1 and TRBJ1-1; D is possibly TRBD1 (5 bases). The CDR3 covers 16 residues. Germline V gene lookup returns CDR1 SGHRS and CDR2 YFSETQ. Trimming pared 0 bases from V and 2 bases from J, leaving 14 bases between. CDR3 residues: CASSLDGARENTEAFF. The CDR3, as DNA: TGCGCCAGCAGCTTGGATGGGGCCAGAGAAAACACTGAAGCTTTCTTT.

The chain employs TRBV18 and TRBJ2-3, with D possibly matching TRBD2 (6 bases). V lost 6 bases and J 4 bases, leaving 14 bases between the germline ends. This CDR3 has 14 residues. CDR1 KGHSH and CDR2 LQKENI come from the germline V gene. The CDR3 DNA sequence: TGTGCCAGCTCGGGAGGACTCCCACCAGATACGCAGTATTTT. It is translated as CASSGGLPPDTQYF.

The V gene is TRBV7-2, the J gene TRBJ2-2; no definite D call. The CDR3 is 12 amino acids. With 1 base removed from V and 7 bases from J, the gap between germline ends came to 4 bases. Germline CDR1 and CDR2: SGHTA and FQGNSA. DNA for the CDR3: TGTGCCAGCAGCTTAGACTTCGGGGAGCTGTTTTTT. This sequence encodes CASSLDFGELFF.

V usage is TRBV5-4 and J usage is TRBJ2-3; 8 nucleotides align to TRBD1. Per the germline V gene, CDR1 is SGHNT and CDR2 is YYREEE (reference sequence). The V gene end was trimmed by 4 bases and the J gene end by 3 bases; junction bases not matched to a gene: 4. The CDR3 extends over 14 amino acids. This CDR3 reads CASSPRDRTDTQYF. The CDR3 region has the DNA TGTGCCAGCAGCCCCCGGGACAGGACAGATACGCAGTATTTT.

The rearrangement joins TRBV5-1 to TRBJ1-4; 7 nucleotides match TRBD1. This CDR3 region has 15 residues. The germline gives CDR1 SGHRS, CDR2 YFSETQ. With 4 bases clipped from V and 5 bases from J, the junction kept 8 bases outside the gene matches. CDR3 region: CASSPDRVANEKLFF. CDR3 nucleotides: TGCGCCAGCAGCCCTGACAGGGTTGCGAATGAAAAACTGTTTTTT.

This clone was counted a single time. The chain couples TRBV6-6 to TRBJ1-5, with D possibly being TRBD1 (5 bases). V lost 0 bases, J lost 6 bases, and 15 bases lay in between. The CDR3 has 16 amino acids. Germline CDR1 and CDR2: MNHNY and SVGAGI (reference sequence). The CDR3 coding sequence is TGTGCCAGCAGTTACTCGAGTACAGGACTACCTCAGCCCCAGCATTTT. Its translation: CASSYSSTGLPQPQHF.

Only one count was recorded for this clone. This chain uses TRBV6-2 or TRBV6-3 with TRBJ2-3; the match to TRBD1 covers 9 bases. The CDR3 length is 16 residues. Losses at the gene ends were 4 bases for V and 1 base for J; bases not matched to a gene: 6. Per germline, CDR1 MNHEY and CDR2 SVGEGT. The CDR3 loop is CASSWVWTGGTDTQYF. The CDR3 DNA is TGTGCCAGCAGTTGGGTCTGGACAGGGGGCACAGATACGCAGTATTTT.

In its sample, this clone was seen a few times. The chain carries TRBV7-2 and TRBJ1-2, with TRBD1 matching 9 bases. The CDR3 runs to 16 residues. J lost 7 bases, V lost 5 bases, and 14 bases had no gene match. The V gene's germline CDR1 is SGHTA and CDR2 FQGNSA. The CDR3 sequence: CASSRTGGAGGGGYTF. As DNA, the CDR3 is TGTGCCAGCAGCAGAACAGGGGGCGCGGGTGGCGGTGGCTACACCTTC.

The chain is built from TRBV6-1 and TRBJ1-2, with TRBD1 matching 8 bases. The CDR3 loop spans 14 amino acids. Germline V gives CDR1 MNHNS, CDR2 SASEGT. J lost 5 bases, V lost 5 bases, and 7 bases had no gene match. The CDR3 spells CASSSTGQVYGYTF. CDR3 DNA sequence: TGTGCCAGCAGTTCTACGGGACAGGTTTATGGCTACACCTTC.

The chain couples TRBV29-1 to TRBJ2-2, with 8 positions matching TRBD1. J lost 4 bases, V lost 6 bases, and 10 bases had no gene match. Germline CDR1 is SQVTM and CDR2 is ANQGSEA. The CDR3 consists of 15 residues. DNA of the CDR3: TGCAGCGTCCCAGCACAGGGGGGATCCACCGGGGAGCTGTTTTTT. Translating gives CSVPAQGGSTGELFF.

The rearrangement links TRBV19 to TRBJ1-2; 7 bases line up with TRBD1. V trimming: 5 bases; J trimming: 3 bases; junction bases outside the gene matches: 0. Per the germline V gene, CDR1 is LNHDA and CDR2 is SQIVND (reference sequence). The length of the CDR3 is 12 residues. The CDR3 bases are TGTGCCAGTAGTGACAGGGACTATGGCTACACCTTC. Translation gives CASSDRDYGYTF.

This chain connects TRBV5-6 to TRBJ2-7; 7 nucleotides agree with TRBD1. This CDR3 region has 14 residues. Trimming removed 4 bases from V and 3 bases from J; junction bases left unmatched: 7. The germline gives CDR1 SGHDT, CDR2 YYEEEE. The CDR3 region has the DNA TGTGCCAGCAGCCAACTCGACAGGGACTACGAGCAGTACGTC. Translation: CASSQLDRDYEQYV.

This clone was detected only once. An end of the junction differs from the germline gene, which may be a read error. The rearrangement links TRBV5-1 to TRBJ1-1; TRBD1 aligns across 8 bases. Germline V CDR1 and CDR2: SGHRS, YFSETQ. The CDR3 is made up of 14 amino acids. This CDR3 is CASRLAGGRYEAFF. The CDR3, as DNA: TGCGCCAGCAGGTTGGCAGGGGGCCGATATGAAGCTTTCTTT.

The CDR3 spells CASRARRGNQPQHF. Here the CDR3 DNA reads TGTGCCAGCAGGGCCCGGAGGGGCAATCAGCCCCAGCATTTT. This rearrangement joins TRBV2 to TRBJ1-5; D unresolved. The germline V gene encodes CDR1 SNHLY and CDR2 FYNNEI. This CDR3 contains 14 residues. The V end was cut by 6 bases, the J end by 2 bases, with 11 bases between. Supplemented by reference TRBV2 and TRBJ1-5, the full variable domain reads EPEVTQTPSHQVTQMGQEVILRCVPISNHLYFYWYRQILGQKVEFLVSFYNNEISEKSEIFDDQFSVERPDGSNFTLKIRSTKLEDSAMYFCASRARRGNQPQHFGDGTRLSIL.

The V call is TRBV18, the J call TRBJ2-5; no clear D gene. This CDR3 spans 13 amino acids. CDR1 and CDR2 (germline): KGHSH, LQKENI. Trimming left V 2 bases short and J 5 bases short, with 9 bases between. The CDR3 here is CASSPMVRETQYF. Written as DNA, the CDR3 is TGTGCCAGCTCACCAATGGTGAGGGAGACCCAGTACTTC.

This chain connects TRBV24-1 to TRBJ1-1; no reliable D call. CDR1 and CDR2 (germline): KGHDR, SFDVKD. CDR3 length equals 13 residues. Trimming shortened V by 3 bases and J by 9 bases, and 13 bases separated the two germline ends. CDR3 loop: CATSDRTDAQAFF. CDR3 in DNA: TGTGCCACCAGTGATAGAACCGATGCGCAAGCTTTCTTT.